Listed below are T cell receptor beta chains from one sample, sequenced in a study of OX40 agonist ivuxolimab in advanced cancers. The table came from immunoSEQ multiplex PCR; TCRdb's copy has only in-frame clones and leaves some out. In the table there are almost 20,000 clones, 83% of which are singletons. The sequencing here drew on CD4+ or CD8+ T cells sorted from blood, taken in a trial of the OX40 agonist ivuxolimab. These receptors originate from an adult with an advanced solid tumor such as melanoma, head and neck, liver or kidney cancer. The CDR3 runs from the conserved cysteine through the conserved F or W. Fields, in order: J gene, clone size, V gene, D gene, CDR3 DNA, CDR3 protein. D genes are given only for firm matches. Clone size is not always given. Where it is, it says once, few, many or a class for expanded clones.

TRBJ2-4,.,TRBV19,TRBD2,TGTGCCAGTAGTATAGCATTGCTGGGGTGGCTAGCGGGAGGCATATCCAAAAACATTCAGTACTTC,CASSIALLGWLAGGISKNIQYF
TRBJ2-1,.,TRBV6-6,.,TGTGCCAGCAGTCAGACGCATGAGCAGTTCTTC,CASSQTHEQFF
TRBJ2-7,.,TRBV27,.,TGTGCCAGCAGTTTATCGGTGGTCGCCACTTACGAGCAGTACTTC,CASSLSVVATYEQYF
TRBJ2-2,few,TRBV7-2,.,TGTGCCAGCAGCTATTCAGGGTACGGGGAGCTGTTTTTT,CASSYSGYGELFF
TRBJ2-1,.,TRBV7-9,.,TGTGCCAGCAGCCACCCCGGGAGCAGGCCCTTCTCCTACAATGAGCAGTTCTTC,CASSHPGSRPFSYNEQFF
TRBJ1-5,.,TRBV7-2,TRBD1,TGTGCCAGCATCGGCCGGGACAGAATAAGCAATCAGCCCCAGCATTTT,CASIGRDRISNQPQHF
TRBJ2-2,.,TRBV4-1,.,TGCGCCAGCAGCCAGAGCCCCACAGAATCGAACACCGGGGAGCTGTTTTTT,CASSQSPTESNTGELFF
TRBJ2-2,.,TRBV5-1,TRBD2,TGCGCCAGCAGCCGGACCGGACTAGCGGACATAACCGGGGAGCTGTTTTTT,CASSRTGLADITGELFF
TRBJ1-1,.,TRBV6-5,.,TGTGCCAGCAGTTACTCGGGCAGCTCGGGGCGAACTGAAGCTTTCTTT,CASSYSGSSGRTEAFF
TRBJ1-2,.,TRBV6-5,.,TGTGCCAGCAGTTACTCGCGTAGAGGAATTTATGGCTACACCTTC,CASSYSRRGIYGYTF
TRBJ2-3,few,TRBV4-3,.,TGCGCCAGCAGCCAAGACTGGAGAAGCACAGATACGCAGTATTTT,CASSQDWRSTDTQYF
TRBJ1-2,.,TRBV6-5,TRBD1,TGTGCCAGCAATTCGGGACAGGACTTCTATGGCTACACCTTC,CASNSGQDFYGYTF
TRBJ2-7,.,TRBV2,TRBD2,TGTGCCAGCAGGCCAACTAGCGGAACACCCTACGAGCAGTACTTC,CASRPTSGTPYEQYF
TRBJ2-5,once,TRBV14,TRBD2,TGTGCCAGCAGCCAAGTGGGACTAGAGGGGGAGACCCAGTACTTC,CASSQVGLEGETQYF
TRBJ2-3,.,TRBV6-4,.,TGTGCCAGCAGTGACGTTGGCGGGGATGGAGATACGCAGTATTTT,CASSDVGGDGDTQYF
TRBJ2-3,few,TRBV6-4,TRBD1,TGTGCCAGCTCGAAGGCGGGACAGGGTGTAGATACGCAGTATTTT,CASSKAGQGVDTQYF
TRBJ2-7,.,TRBV7-2,.,TGTGCCAGCAGCCGGACATTCGAGCAGTACTTC,CASSRTFEQYF
TRBJ2-7,few,TRBV10-3,.,TGTGCCATCAGTGGGGAGGAGCAGTACTTC,CAISGEEQYF
TRBJ2-1,.,TRBV7-3,.,TGTGCCAGCAGCTTATACTCTAACGATGAGCAGTTCTTC,CASSLYSNDEQFF
TRBJ1-6,.,TRBV28,.,TGTGCCAGCAGTCCCTGGGGGACGGCGAATTCACCCCTCCACTTT,CASSPWGTANSPLHF
TRBJ1-2,.,TRBV4-1,TRBD1,TGCGCCAGCAGCCGACGGGACAGGGAGGAGGCCTATGGCTACACCTTC,CASSRRDREEAYGYTF